This TCR beta chain was found in a study of blood T cell repertoires in COVID-19. On the study more broadly: Specimens from acute and convalescent COVID-19 originated in the United States, Italy and Spain. PBMCs, B-cell-depleted T cells, or T cells were the source of the cDNA or gDNA that made up the material.

In the original analysis: Estimates of nucleated cell counts were drawn from the amplification of reference gene primers. This table comes from immunoSEQ multiplex PCR, and its TCRdb copy is limited to in-frame clones, with some not included. The V and J calls and clone size come from that table; D and trimming were worked out from the DNA. The repertoire holds about 150,000 clones, over 60% seen once, with around 3.4% in the top ten. The germline gives CDR1 KGHSH, CDR2 LQKENI. The V end lost 6 bases, the J end lost 1 base, and 15 bases lay between the germline ends. The CDR3 spans 15 residues. V and J are TRBV18 and TRBJ1-1; no firm D call. The source material was peripheral blood. This clonotype was sampled from a woman aged 80 or over with acute or convalescent COVID-19. CDR3 loop: CASSQSTTANTEAFF. As DNA, the CDR3 is TGTGCCAGCTCCCAGTCCACAACAGCGAACACTGAAGCTTTCTTT.